The rows below give T cell receptor beta chains drawn from one sample of a study of technical replicates of blood from several donors. Data came from immunoSEQ multiplex PCR; TCRdb stores just in-frame clones and leaves some out. The sample records some 77,000 clones, just over 85% being singletons. Sequencing input: PBMCs. These receptors were collected from a human donor in good health. Some clones in this sample may be carry-over from other donors' samples. The CDR3 runs from the conserved cysteine through the conserved F or W.

length,V,J,CDR3
16,TRBV18,TRBJ2-7,CASSPGGGLGPYEQYF
12,TRBV19,TRBJ1-1,CASSTTGTEAFF
16,TRBV5-4,TRBJ2-2,CASRTSGGMRAGELFF
17,TRBV7-2,TRBJ2-1,CASSGAGTSGAPLKQFF
17,TRBV5-1,TRBJ2-5,CASSLGVSGPLLETQYF
14,TRBV19,TRBJ2-7,CASSTRDRHYEQYF
17,TRBV5-1,TRBJ2-1,CASSLEHAGTWSNEQFF
11,TRBV6-1,TRBJ2-5,CASSDLRTQYF
12,TRBV29-1,TRBJ2-3,CSAPGGTDTQYF
17,TRBV7-2,TRBJ1-4,CASSEPLPGVYGEKLFF
14,TRBV5-1,TRBJ2-7,CASSWGGQGNEQYF
13,TRBV7-2,TRBJ1-2,CASSPDNNYGYTF
13,TRBV9,TRBJ2-7,CASGRENVYEQYF
17,TRBV4-1,TRBJ2-7,CASSPQTSGGIAYEQYF
13,TRBV6-5,TRBJ1-4,CASSQTYNQKLFF
15,TRBV13,TRBJ1-2,CASSLEGQANYGYTF